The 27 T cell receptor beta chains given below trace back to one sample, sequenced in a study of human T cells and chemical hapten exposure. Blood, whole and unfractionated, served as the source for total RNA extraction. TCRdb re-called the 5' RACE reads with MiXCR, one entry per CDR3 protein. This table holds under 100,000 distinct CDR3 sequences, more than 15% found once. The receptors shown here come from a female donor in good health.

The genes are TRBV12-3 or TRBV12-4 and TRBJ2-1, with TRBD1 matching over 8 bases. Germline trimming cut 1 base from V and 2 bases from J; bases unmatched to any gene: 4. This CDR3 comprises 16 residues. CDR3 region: CASSLGTGLAYNEQFF. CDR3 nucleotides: TGTGCCAGCAGTTTAGGGACAGGGCTCGCCTACAATGAGCAGTTCTTC.

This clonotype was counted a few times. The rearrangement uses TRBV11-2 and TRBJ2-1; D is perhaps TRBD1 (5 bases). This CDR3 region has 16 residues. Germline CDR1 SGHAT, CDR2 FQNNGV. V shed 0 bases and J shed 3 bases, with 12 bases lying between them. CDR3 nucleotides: TGTGCCAGCAGCTTAGAGTGGCAGGGAAACTACAATGAGCAGTTCTTC. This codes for CASSLEWQGNYNEQFF.

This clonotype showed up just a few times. CDR3 DNA: TGTGCCAGCAGTTCCCCATGGACCAGGGGGCGCGTTTCCCCTGGCTACACCTTC. Protein sequence: CASSSPWTRGRVSPGYTF. This chain joins TRBV6-5 and TRBJ1-2; 8 nucleotides align to TRBD1. The CDR3 is 18 residues long. After removal of 4 bases from V and 7 bases from J, the junction contained 20 bases not matched to a gene. CDR1 and CDR2 (germline): MNHEY, SVGAGI.

CDR3 nucleotides: TGTGCCAGCAGTTACATGGAGGGAAGCACTGAAGCTTTCTTT. Residues: CASSYMEGSTEAFF. The chain carries TRBV6-2 or TRBV6-3 and TRBJ1-1, with D uncertain. CDR3 length equals 14 residues. Germline-derived CDR1 and CDR2 are MNHEY and SVGEGT. V lost 2 bases to trimming and J lost 4 bases, with 11 bases between them.

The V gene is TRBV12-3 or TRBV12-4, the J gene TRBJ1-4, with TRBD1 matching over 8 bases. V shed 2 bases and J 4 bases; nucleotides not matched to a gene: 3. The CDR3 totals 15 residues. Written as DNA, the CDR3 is TGTGCCAGCAGTTTAAATACAGGGGGTAATGAAAAACTGTTTTTT. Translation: CASSLNTGGNEKLFF.

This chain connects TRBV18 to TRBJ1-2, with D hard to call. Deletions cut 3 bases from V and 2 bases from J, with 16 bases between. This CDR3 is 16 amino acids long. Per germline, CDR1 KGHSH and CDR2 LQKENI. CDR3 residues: CASSPYKADKNYGYTF. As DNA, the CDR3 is TGTGCCAGCTCACCGTATAAGGCTGATAAGAACTATGGCTACACCTTC.

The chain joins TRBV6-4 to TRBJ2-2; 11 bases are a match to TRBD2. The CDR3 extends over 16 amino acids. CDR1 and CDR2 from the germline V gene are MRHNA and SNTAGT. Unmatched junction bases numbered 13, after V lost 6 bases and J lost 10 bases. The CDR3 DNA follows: TGTGCCAGCAGCCCACTGACTAGCGGGACATTCGAGGAGCTGTTTTTT. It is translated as CASSPLTSGTFEELFF.

CDR3 amino acids: CASSLVQDAEAFF. The CDR3 nucleotides are TGTGCCAGCAGCTTAGTCCAGGACGCAGAAGCTTTCTTT. The genes are TRBV7-8 and TRBJ1-1; the D is unclear. Germline values: CDR1 SGHVS, CDR2 FQNEAQ. Trimming removed 1 base from V and 8 bases from J, with 11 bases in between. This CDR3 spans 13 amino acids.

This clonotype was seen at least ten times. CDR3 sequence: CSVEGGVYGYTF. The CDR3, as DNA: TGCAGCGTTGAGGGAGGAGTTTATGGCTACACCTTC. The V call is TRBV29-1, the J call TRBJ1-2; D is undetermined. Trimming left V 3 bases short and J 5 bases short, with 10 bases between. The length of the CDR3 is 12 residues. Germline lookup yields CDR1 SQVTM and CDR2 ANQGSEA.

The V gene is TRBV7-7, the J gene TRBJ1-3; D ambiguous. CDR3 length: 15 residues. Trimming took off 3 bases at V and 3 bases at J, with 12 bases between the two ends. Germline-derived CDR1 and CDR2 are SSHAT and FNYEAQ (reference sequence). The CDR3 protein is CASSFDSSFGNTIYF. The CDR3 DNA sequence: TGTGCCAGCAGCTTTGATTCCTCCTTTGGAAACACCATATATTTT.

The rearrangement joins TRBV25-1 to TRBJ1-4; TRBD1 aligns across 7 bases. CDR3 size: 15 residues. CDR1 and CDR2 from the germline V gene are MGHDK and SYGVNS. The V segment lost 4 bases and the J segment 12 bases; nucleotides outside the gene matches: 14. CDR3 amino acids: CASSGDQGGPGELFF. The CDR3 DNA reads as TGTGCCAGCAGTGGAGATCAGGGGGGGCCGGGGGAACTGTTTTTT.

The CDR3 DNA reads TGCAGTGCTAGAGATCTCCAGCAGAGCAATCAGCCCCAGCATTTT. Translation: CSARDLQQSNQPQHF. The rearrangement joins TRBV20-1 to TRBJ1-5, with D unclear. Trimming cost V 0 bases and J 1 base, with 10 bases left between them. The CDR3 consists of 15 residues. Germline-derived CDR1 and CDR2 are DFQATT and SNEGSKA (reference sequence).

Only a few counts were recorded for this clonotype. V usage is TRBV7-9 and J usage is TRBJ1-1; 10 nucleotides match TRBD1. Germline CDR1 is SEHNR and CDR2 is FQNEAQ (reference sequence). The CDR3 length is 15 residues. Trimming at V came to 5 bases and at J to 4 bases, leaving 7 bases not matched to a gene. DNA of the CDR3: TGTGCCAGCAGCACCGAGACAGGGGGCGGCACTGAAGCTTTCTTT. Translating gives CASSTETGGGTEAFF.

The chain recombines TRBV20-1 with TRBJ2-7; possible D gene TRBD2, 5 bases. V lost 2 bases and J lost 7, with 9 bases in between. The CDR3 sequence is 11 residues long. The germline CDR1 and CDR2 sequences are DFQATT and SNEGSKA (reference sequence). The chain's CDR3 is CSARLGREQYF. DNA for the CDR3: TGCAGTGCTAGACTTGGGAGAGAGCAGTACTTC.

The CDR3 nucleotides are TGCAGCGTTGACGGTCCTATTGGCGGGAGACCCTACAATGAGCAGTTCTTC. Encoded protein: CSVDGPIGGRPYNEQFF. The chain uses TRBV29-1 and TRBJ2-1; 7 bases fit TRBD2. The CDR3 has 17 amino acids. Per the germline V gene, CDR1 is SQVTM and CDR2 is ANQGSEA. Germline trimming cut 3 bases from V and 2 bases from J; bases unmatched to any gene: 13.

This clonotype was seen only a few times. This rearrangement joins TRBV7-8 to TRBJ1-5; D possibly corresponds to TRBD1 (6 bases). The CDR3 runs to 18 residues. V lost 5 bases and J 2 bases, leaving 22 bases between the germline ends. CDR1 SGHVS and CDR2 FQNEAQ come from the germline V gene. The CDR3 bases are TGTGCCAGCAGCCCCCGTACAGGGACCGCGGCGGGCAATCAGCCCCAGCATTTT. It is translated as CASSPRTGTAAGNQPQHF. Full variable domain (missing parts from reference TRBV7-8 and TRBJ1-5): GAGVSQSPRYKVAKRGQDVALRCDPISGHVSLFWYQQALGQGPEFLTYFQNEAQLDKSGLPSDRFFAERPEGSVSTLKIQRTQQEDSAVYLCASSPRTGTAAGNQPQHFGDGTRLSIL.

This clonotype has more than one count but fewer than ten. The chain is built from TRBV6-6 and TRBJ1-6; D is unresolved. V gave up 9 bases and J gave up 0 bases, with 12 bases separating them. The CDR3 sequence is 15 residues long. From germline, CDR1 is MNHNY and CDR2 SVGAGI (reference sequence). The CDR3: CASYGATSYNSPLHF. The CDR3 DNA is TGTGCCAGTTATGGAGCAACCTCCTATAATTCACCCCTCCACTTT.

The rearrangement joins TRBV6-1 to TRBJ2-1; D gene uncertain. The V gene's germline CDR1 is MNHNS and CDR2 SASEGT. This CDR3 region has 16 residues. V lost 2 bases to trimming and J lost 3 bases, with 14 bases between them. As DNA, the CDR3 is TGTGCCAGCAGTGAAAGGGCAGGAAGGAACTACAATGAGCAGTTCTTC. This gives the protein CASSERAGRNYNEQFF.

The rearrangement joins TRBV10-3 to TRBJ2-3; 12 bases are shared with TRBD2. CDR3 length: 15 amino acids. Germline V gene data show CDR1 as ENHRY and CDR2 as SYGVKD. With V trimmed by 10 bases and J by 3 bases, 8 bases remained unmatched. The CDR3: CATLATSGSTDTQYF. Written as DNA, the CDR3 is TGTGCCACCCTCGCGACTAGCGGGAGTACAGATACGCAGTATTTT.

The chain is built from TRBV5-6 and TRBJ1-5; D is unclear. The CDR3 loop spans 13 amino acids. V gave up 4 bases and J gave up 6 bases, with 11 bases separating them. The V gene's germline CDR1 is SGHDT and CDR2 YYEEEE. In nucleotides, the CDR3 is TGTGCCAGCAGCCTCACTGCCAGTCAGCCCCAGCATTTT. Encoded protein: CASSLTASQPQHF.

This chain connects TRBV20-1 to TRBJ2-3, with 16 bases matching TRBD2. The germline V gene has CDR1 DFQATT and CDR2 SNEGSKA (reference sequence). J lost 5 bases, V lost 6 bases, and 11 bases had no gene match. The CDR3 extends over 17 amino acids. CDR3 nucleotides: TGCAGTGCGGTGGGGACTAGCGGGGGGGCCGGGGTAGATACGCAGTATTTT. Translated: CSAVGTSGGAGVDTQYF.

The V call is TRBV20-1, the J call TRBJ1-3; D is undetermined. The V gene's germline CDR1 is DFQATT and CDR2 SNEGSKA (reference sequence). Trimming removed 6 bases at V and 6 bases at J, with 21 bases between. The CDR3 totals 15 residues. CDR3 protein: CSAAGDPYAENTIYF. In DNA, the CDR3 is TGCAGTGCGGCAGGAGACCCCTATGCTGAAAACACCATATATTTT.

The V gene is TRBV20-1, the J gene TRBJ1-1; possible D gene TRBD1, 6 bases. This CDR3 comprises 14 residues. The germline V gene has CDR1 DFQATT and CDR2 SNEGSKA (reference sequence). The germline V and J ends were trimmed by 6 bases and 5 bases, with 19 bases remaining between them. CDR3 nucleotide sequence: TGCAGTGCGACCGTGGGGGGGGCTGTTACTGAAGCTTTCTTT. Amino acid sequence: CSATVGGAVTEAFF.

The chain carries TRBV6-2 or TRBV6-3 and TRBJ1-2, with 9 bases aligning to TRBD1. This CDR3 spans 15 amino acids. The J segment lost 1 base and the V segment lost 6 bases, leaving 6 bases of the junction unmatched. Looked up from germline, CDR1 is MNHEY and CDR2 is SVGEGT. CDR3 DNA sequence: TGTGCCAGCAGGGGACAGGGCGAACTTAACTATGGCTACACCTTC. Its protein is CASRGQGELNYGYTF.

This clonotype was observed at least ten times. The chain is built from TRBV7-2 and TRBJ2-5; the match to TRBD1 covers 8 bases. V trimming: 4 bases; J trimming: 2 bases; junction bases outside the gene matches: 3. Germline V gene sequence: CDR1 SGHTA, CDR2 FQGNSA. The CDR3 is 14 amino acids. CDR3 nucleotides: TGTGCCAGCAGCTCGGACAGGGTTCAAGAGACCCAGTACTTC. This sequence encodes CASSSDRVQETQYF.

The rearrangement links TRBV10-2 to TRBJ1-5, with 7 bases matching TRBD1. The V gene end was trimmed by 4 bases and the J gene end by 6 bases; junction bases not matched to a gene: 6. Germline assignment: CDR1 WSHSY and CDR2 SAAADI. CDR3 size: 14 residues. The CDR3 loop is CASSVDRAPQPQHF. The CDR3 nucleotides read TGCGCCAGCAGTGTTGACAGGGCCCCTCAGCCCCAGCATTTT.

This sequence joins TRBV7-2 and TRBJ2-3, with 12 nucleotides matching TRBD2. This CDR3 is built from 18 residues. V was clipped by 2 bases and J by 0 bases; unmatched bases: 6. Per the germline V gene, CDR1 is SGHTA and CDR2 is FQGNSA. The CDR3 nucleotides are TGTGCCAGCAGCTTATGGACTAGCGGGGTTACTAGCACAGATACGCAGTATTTT. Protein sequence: CASSLWTSGVTSTDTQYF.